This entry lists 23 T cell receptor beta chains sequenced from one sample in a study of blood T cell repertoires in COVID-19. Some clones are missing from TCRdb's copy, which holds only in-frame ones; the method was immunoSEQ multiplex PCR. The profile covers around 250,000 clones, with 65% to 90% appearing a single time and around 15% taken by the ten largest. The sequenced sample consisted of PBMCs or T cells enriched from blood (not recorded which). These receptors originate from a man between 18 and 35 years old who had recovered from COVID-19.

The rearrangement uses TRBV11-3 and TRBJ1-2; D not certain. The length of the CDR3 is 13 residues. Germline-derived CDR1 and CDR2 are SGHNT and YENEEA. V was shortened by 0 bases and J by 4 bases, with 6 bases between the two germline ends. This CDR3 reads CASSLDSIYGYTF. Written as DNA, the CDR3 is TGTGCCAGCAGCTTAGATTCCATCTATGGCTACACCTTC.

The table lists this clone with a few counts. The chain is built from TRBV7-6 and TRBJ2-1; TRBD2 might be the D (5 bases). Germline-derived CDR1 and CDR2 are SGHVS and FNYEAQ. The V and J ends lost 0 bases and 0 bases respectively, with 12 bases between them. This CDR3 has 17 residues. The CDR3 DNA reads TGTGCCAGCAGCTTAGCTCTAGCAGTAAGCTCCTACAATGAGCAGTTCTTC. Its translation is CASSLALAVSSYNEQFF.

The CDR3 reads CASSLDGLADWDRDTQYF. The CDR3 DNA sequence: TGCGCCAGCAGCTTGGATGGGCTAGCGGACTGGGACAGGGATACGCAGTATTTT. V usage is TRBV5-1 and J usage is TRBJ2-3, with D possibly TRBD1 on 8 matching bases. The CDR3 is 18 amino acids. The ends were cut back, 0 bases at V and 6 bases at J, with 23 bases in the middle. The germline V gene has CDR1 SGHRS and CDR2 YFSETQ.

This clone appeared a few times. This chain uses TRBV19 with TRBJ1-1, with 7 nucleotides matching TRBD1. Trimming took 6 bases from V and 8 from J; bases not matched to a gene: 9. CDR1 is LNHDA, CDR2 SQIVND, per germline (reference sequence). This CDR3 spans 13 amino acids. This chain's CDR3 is CASSPTGTMEAFF. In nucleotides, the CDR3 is TGTGCCAGTAGCCCGACAGGGACGATGGAAGCTTTCTTT.

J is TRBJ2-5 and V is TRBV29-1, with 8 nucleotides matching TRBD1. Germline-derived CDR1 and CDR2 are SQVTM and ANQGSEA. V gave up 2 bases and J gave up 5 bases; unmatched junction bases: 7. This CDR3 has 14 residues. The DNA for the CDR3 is TGCAGCGTTGAACCCTACTACAGGGGGGAGACCCAGTACTTC. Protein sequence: CSVEPYYRGETQYF.

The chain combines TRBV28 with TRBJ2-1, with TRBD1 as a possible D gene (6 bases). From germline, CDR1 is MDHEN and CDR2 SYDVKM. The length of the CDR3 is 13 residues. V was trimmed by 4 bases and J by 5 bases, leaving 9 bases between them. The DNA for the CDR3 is TGTGCCAGCAGTTCCGGGGACAACAATGAGCAGTTCTTC. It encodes CASSSGDNNEQFF.

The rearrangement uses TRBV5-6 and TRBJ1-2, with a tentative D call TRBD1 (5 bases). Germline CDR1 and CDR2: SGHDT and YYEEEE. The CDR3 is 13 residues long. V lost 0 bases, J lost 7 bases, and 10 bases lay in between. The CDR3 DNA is TGTGCCAGCAGCTTGGAAGCCAGGGCTGGCTACACCTTC. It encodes CASSLEARAGYTF.

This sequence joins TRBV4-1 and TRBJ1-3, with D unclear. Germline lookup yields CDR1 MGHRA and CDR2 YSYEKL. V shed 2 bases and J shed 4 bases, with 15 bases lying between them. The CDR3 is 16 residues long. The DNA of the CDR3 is TGCGCCAGCAGCCAACTCTCGTTGAGTAGCGGAAACACCATATATTTT. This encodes CASSQLSLSSGNTIYF.

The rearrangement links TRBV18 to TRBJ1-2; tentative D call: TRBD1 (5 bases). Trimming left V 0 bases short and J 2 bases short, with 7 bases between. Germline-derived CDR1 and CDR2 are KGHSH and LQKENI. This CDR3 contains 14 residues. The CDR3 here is CASSPPGLNYGYTF. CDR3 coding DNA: TGTGCCAGCTCACCACCGGGACTCAACTATGGCTACACCTTC.

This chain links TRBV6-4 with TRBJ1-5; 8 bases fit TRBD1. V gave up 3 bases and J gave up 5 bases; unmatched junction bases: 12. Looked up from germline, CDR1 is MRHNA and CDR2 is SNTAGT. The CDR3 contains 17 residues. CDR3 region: CASSDPRTGQGDQPQHF. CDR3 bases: TGTGCCAGCAGTGATCCGAGGACAGGGCAGGGGGATCAGCCCCAGCATTTT.

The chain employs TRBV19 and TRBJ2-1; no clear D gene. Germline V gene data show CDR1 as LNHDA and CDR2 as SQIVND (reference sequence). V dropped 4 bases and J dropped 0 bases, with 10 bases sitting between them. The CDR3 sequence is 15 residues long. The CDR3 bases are TGTGCCAGTAGTACCGACATGAGCTCCTACAATGAGCAGTTCTTC. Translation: CASSTDMSSYNEQFF. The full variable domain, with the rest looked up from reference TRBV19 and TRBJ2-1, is DGGITQSPKYLFRKEGQNVTLSCEQNLNHDAMYWYRQDPGQGLRLIYYSQIVNDFQKGDIAEGYSVSREKKESFPLTVTSAQKNPTAFYLCASSTDMSSYNEQFFGPGTRLTVL.

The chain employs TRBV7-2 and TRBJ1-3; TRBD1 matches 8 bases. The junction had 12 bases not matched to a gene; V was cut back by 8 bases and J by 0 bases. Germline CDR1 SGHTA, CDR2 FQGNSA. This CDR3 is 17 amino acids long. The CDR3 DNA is TGTGCCAGCTCCATCGGGTCAGGGGGCCTCTCTGGAAACACCATATATTTT. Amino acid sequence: CASSIGSGGLSGNTIYF.

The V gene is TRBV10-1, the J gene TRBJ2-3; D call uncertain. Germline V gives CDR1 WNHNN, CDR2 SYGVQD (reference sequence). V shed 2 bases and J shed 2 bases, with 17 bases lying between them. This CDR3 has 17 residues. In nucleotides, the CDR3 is TGCGCCAGCAGTGAGCGGTCCCTCGGCTACTACACAGATACGCAGTATTTT. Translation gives CASSERSLGYYTDTQYF.

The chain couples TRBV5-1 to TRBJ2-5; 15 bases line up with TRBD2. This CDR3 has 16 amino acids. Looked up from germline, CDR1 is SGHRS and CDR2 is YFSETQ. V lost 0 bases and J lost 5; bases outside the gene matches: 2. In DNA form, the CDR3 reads TGCGCCAGCAGCTTGGCGGGGACTAGCGGGAGGGAGACCCAGTACTTC. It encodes CASSLAGTSGRETQYF.

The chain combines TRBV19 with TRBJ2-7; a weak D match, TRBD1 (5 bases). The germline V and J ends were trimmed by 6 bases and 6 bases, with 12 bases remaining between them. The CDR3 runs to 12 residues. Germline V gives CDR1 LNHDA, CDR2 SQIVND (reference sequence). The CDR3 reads CASRTQGGEQYF. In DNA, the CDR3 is TGTGCCAGTAGAACGCAGGGTGGCGAGCAGTACTTC.

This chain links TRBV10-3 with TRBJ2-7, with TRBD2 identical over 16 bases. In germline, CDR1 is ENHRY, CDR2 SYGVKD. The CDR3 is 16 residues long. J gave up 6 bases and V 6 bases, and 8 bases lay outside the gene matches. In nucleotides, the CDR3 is TGTGCCATCAGATTAGCCGGGACTAGCGGGGGGGGCGAGCAGTACTTC. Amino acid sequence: CAIRLAGTSGGGEQYF.

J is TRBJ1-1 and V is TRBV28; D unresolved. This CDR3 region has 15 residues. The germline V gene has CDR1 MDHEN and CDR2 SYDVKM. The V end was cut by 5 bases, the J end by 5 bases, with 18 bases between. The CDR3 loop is CASSTEGRGWTEAFF. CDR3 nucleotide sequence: TGTGCCAGCAGTACCGAGGGTCGGGGTTGGACTGAAGCTTTCTTT.

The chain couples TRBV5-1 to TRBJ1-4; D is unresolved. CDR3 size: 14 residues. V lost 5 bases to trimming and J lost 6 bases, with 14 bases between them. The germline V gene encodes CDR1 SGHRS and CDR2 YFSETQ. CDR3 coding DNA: TGCGCCAGCAGTCCCCTGGGGAGGCATGAAAAACTGTTTTTT. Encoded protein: CASSPLGRHEKLFF.

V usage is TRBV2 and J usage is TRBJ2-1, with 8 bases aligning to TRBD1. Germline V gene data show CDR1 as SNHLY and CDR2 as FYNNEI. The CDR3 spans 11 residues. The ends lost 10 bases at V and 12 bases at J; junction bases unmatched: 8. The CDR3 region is CATTDRGLQFF. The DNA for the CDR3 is TGTGCCACCACAGACAGGGGTTTGCAGTTCTTC. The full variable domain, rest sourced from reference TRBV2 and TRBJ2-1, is EPEVTQTPSHQVTQMGQEVILRCVPISNHLYFYWYRQILGQKVEFLVSFYNNEISEKSEIFDDQFSVERPDGSNFTLKIRSTKLEDSAMYFCATTDRGLQFFGPGTRLTVL.

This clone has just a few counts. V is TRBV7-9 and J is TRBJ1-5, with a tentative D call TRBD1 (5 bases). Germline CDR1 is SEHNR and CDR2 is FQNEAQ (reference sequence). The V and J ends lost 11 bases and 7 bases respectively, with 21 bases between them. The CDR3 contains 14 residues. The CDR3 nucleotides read TGTGCCGGAATGCCAGTCGACAGCCGACAGCCCCAGCATTTT. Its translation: CAGMPVDSRQPQHF.

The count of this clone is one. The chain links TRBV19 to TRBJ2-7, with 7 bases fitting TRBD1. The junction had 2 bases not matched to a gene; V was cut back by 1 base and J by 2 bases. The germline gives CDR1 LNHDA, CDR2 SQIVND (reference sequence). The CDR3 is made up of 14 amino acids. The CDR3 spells CASSIGGGPYEQYF. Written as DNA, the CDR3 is TGTGCCAGTAGTATAGGAGGGGGCCCCTACGAGCAGTACTTC.

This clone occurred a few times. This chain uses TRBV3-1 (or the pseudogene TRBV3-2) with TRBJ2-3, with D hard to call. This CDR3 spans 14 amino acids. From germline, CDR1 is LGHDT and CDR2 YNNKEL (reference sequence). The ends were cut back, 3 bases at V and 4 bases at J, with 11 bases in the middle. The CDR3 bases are TGTGCCAGCAGCCAGATGATGCGCCCAGATACGCAGTATTTT. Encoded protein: CASSQMMRPDTQYF.

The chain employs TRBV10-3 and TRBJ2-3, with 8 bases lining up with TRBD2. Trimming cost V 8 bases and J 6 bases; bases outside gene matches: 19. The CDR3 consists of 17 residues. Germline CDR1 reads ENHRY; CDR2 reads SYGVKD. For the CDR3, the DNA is TGTGCCATCTCGGGACGGGAGGGCCATAGTTTAGGGGATACGCAGTATTTT. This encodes CAISGREGHSLGDTQYF.